This T cell receptor beta chain derives from a study of blood T cell repertoires in COVID-19. Across the study: Material from acute and convalescent COVID-19 was sourced from the United States, Italy and Spain. PBMCs, B-cell-depleted T cells, or T cells were the source of the cDNA or gDNA that made up the material.

CDR1 is LGHDT, CDR2 YNNKEL, per germline (reference sequence). The CDR3 has 15 residues. The ends were cut back, 6 bases at V and 0 bases at J, with 14 bases in the middle. Per the study methods: Researchers report that nucleated cell counts were estimated from reference gene primer amplification. Profiling relied on immunoSEQ multiplex PCR, and the TCRdb table lists in-frame clones only, not all of them. The V and J calls and clone size are taken from that table; D and trimming were inferred from the DNA. The profile shows some 170,000 clones, roughly 86% of them singletons. The chain uses TRBV3-1 (or the pseudogene TRBV3-2) and TRBJ1-2; TRBD1 is a possible D gene (5 bases). Sequenced: peripheral blood. This TCR came from a woman between 50 and 59 years old with acute or convalescent COVID-19. The CDR3 spells CASSLTGSANYGYTF. CDR3 DNA sequence: TGTGCCAGCAGTCTAACAGGTTCAGCTAACTATGGCTACACCTTC.